This TCR beta chain was identified in a study of cytomegalovirus exposure and HLA in healthy donors. Study-level findings and limits: Per a later analysis, HLA-associated TCR beta chains showed more clonal expansion than other, equally common TCR beta chains. A previous analysis found most TCR beta V segments productive roughly 87% or roughly 30% of the time.

Trimming stripped 7 bases from V and 0 bases from J, with 7 bases between. Germline V gene sequence: CDR1 SQVTM, CDR2 ANQGSEA. The CDR3 spans 13 residues. Use of 60 Vbeta and 13 Jbeta primers characterized the PCR. Sequenced by immunoSEQ multiplex PCR; TCRdb stores in-frame clones only, minus some. The sample has some 160,000 clones, around 73% seen once. As concerns this clone: Its matching antigen is unknown.

The gene calls are TRBV29-1 and TRBJ2-6; D is ambiguous. This clonotype originated in a male donor in good health and CMV-seronegative. The sequenced sample consisted of PBMCs. As DNA, the CDR3 is TGCAGCGCTTATAGCTCTGGGGCCAACGTCCTGACTTTC. This gives the protein CSAYSSGANVLTF. Looking up the rest from reference TRBV29-1 and TRBJ2-6 gives the full variable domain: SAVISQKPSRDICQRGTSLTIQCQVDSQVTMMFWYRQQPGQSLTLIATANQGSEATYESGFVIDKFPISRPNLTFSTLTVSNMSPEDSSIYLCSAYSSGANVLTFGAGSRLTVL.